This T cell receptor (beta chain) derives from a study of T cell responses to AZD1222 COVID-19 vaccine. With regard to this clone: The antigen is not known.

Here immunoSEQ multiplex PCR was the method, and the copy in TCRdb shows in-frame clones only, minus some. The sample consists of roughly 120,000 clones, around 90% of them appearing once. Study-level findings and limits: Donors skewed white British and female; clonal diversity was possibly underestimated.

V lost 4 bases to trimming and J lost 2 bases; unmatched junction nucleotides: 3. Per germline, CDR1 SGHTA and CDR2 FQGNSA. This CDR3 contains 15 residues. The rearrangement joins TRBV7-2 to TRBJ1-3; 9 positions match TRBD1. The TCR was taken from an adult who received the AZD1222 COVID-19 vaccine. The sequences come from peripheral blood, collected 28 days after the second AZD1222 dose. CDR3 amino acids: CASSSRTGAGNTIYF. The CDR3 region has the DNA TGTGCCAGCAGCTCCAGGACAGGGGCTGGAAACACCATATATTTT. Full variable domain (outside the CDR3, taken from reference TRBV7-2 and TRBJ1-3): GAGVSQSPSNKVTEKGKDVELRCDPISGHTALYWYRQSLGQGLEFLIYFQGNSAPDKSGLPSDRFSAERTGGSVSTLTIQRTQQEDSAVYLCASSSRTGAGNTIYFGEGSWLTVV.